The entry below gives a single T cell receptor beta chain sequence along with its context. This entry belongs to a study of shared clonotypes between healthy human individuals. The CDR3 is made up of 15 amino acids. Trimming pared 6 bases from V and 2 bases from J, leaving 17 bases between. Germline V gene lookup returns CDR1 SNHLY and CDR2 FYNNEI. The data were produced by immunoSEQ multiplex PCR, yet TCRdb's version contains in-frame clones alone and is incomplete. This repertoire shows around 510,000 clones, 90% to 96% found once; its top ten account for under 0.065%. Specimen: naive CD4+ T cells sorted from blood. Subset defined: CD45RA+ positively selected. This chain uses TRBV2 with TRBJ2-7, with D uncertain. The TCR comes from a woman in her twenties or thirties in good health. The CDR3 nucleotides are TGTGCCAGCAGAACGAGCGCCTCTTTTGCCTACGAGCAGTACTTC. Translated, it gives CASRTSASFAYEQYF.